The TCR beta chain described here comes from a study of response to subunit inactivated influenza vaccine. Findings and limits, study-wide: Every seasonal influenza vaccination brings in few new T cells, the authors suggested.

Concerning this clonotype itself: Its antigen is still unknown.

MiXCR, run by TCRdb on the RT-PCR reads, gives a single entry per CDR3 protein. The sample has around 480,000 distinct CDR3 sequences, 16% seen once. The clonotype originates from a man between 45 and 75 years old who received an inactivated influenza vaccine. The sequenced sample was CD4+ T cells sorted from PBMCs, obtained around 25 months after vaccination.

The CDR3 here is CASSLLSWGYNEQFF. CDR3 DNA: TGTGCCAGCAGCTTACTCAGCTGGGGTTACAATGAGCAGTTCTTC. The gene calls are TRBV7-9 and TRBJ2-1, with D uncertain. The CDR3 sequence is 15 residues long. V lost 2 bases, J lost 4 bases, and 12 bases lay in between. Germline V CDR1 and CDR2: SEHNR, FQNEAQ (reference sequence).